This T cell receptor (beta chain) was observed in a study of blood T cell repertoires in COVID-19. Clones were sequenced by immunoSEQ multiplex PCR, and TCRdb holds only the in-frame ones, with some missing. This table has about 73,000 clones, roughly 84% appearing once. Germline V CDR1 and CDR2: SGHRS, YFSETQ. Trimming cost V 5 bases and J 4 bases, with 11 bases left between them. CDR3 size: 13 residues. The material sequenced was peripheral blood. The receptor was derived from a human donor in a cohort sampled during active COVID-19. The chain is built from TRBV5-1 and TRBJ2-3; D call uncertain. Here the CDR3 DNA reads TGCGCCAGCAGTCAGAAGAAGTCAGATACGCAGTATTTT. Amino acid sequence: CASSQKKSDTQYF. The whole variable domain, remainder taken from reference TRBV5-1 and TRBJ2-3, is KAGVTQTPRYLIKTRGQQVTLSCSPISGHRSVSWYQQTPGQGLQFLFEYFSETQRNKGNFPGRFSGRQFSNSRSEMNVSTLELGDSALYLCASSQKKSDTQYFGPGTRLTVL.